This paragraph reports one T cell receptor beta chain. These data belong to a study of T cell changes during pregnancy in multiple sclerosis. Germline V lookup: CDR1 SGHRS, CDR2 YFSETQ. V shed 4 bases and J 2 bases; nucleotides not matched to a gene: 4. This CDR3 is 14 amino acids long. TCRdb's table, derived via immunoSEQ multiplex PCR, lists solely in-frame clones and lacks some. There are more than 30,000 clones in the sample; about 89% occur only once, and 5.5% to 7% lies in the top ten. The chain recombines TRBV5-1 with TRBJ2-3; 7 bases line up with TRBD1. This TCR came from a female donor with multiple sclerosis, enrolled in a pregnancy study. This sample comprised CD8+ T cells from peripheral blood mononuclear cells, obtained in the second trimester of pregnancy. The chain's CDR3 is CASSLTGYTDTQYF. The CDR3 nucleotides are TGCGCCAGCAGCCTGACAGGGTACACAGATACGCAGTATTTT.